The T cell receptor (beta chain) under discussion was sequenced for a study of cytomegalovirus exposure and HLA in healthy donors. Points from the study as a whole: One variant, a missense change in DCLRE1C, was linked in a later analysis to TCR beta V- and J-gene trimming. Several of the most significant clusters appeared linked to common viral pathogens, based on a later analysis. In a later analysis, at a false discovery rate of 0.05, under 20,000 TCR beta sequences were associated with HLA alleles.

A remark on this clone: Its antigen is not known.

The germline CDR1 and CDR2 sequences are KGHSH and LQKENI. The CDR3 sequence is 18 residues long. Trimming cost V 3 bases and J 5 bases; bases outside gene matches: 14. Amplification used 60 Vbeta primers and 13 Jbeta primers. The method was immunoSEQ multiplex PCR; TCRdb's version includes in-frame clones alone and lacks a portion of them. The table lists approximately 100,000 clones. The specimen sequenced was PBMCs. The rearrangement links TRBV18 to TRBJ2-5, with 11 nucleotides matching TRBD1. The source of this sequence is a middle-aged man in good health and CMV-seronegative. CDR3 DNA: TGTGCCAGCTCACCCCTACTCGGACAGGGGGCGCCGGGGGAGACCCAGTACTTC. It codes for CASSPLLGQGAPGETQYF.